These 22 T cell receptor beta chains came from one sample sequenced in a study of blood T cell repertoires in COVID-19. Data came from immunoSEQ multiplex PCR; TCRdb stores just in-frame clones and leaves some out. The sample holds about 150,000 clones, about nine tenths seen once. Sequenced sample: peripheral blood. The origin of the receptors is a man younger than 35 with COVID-19, enrolled during active disease.

This clone was seen once. This chain links TRBV6-2 or TRBV6-3 with TRBJ2-4; 14 bases match TRBD2. V gave up 5 bases and J gave up 8 bases; unmatched junction bases: 5. CDR3 size: 15 residues. Germline lookup yields CDR1 MNHEY and CDR2 SVGEGT. The chain's CDR3 is CASSARLAGGDIQYF. CDR3 nucleotide sequence: TGTGCCAGCAGTGCCCGACTAGCGGGGGGGGACATTCAGTACTTC.

The V and J genes are TRBV13 and TRBJ1-1; D is unresolved. Germline V CDR1 and CDR2: PRHDT, FYEKMQ (reference sequence). CDR3 size: 14 residues. The V end lost 0 bases, the J end lost 1 base, and 6 bases lay between the germline ends. CDR3 residues: CASSLGRRNTEAFF. CDR3 in DNA: TGTGCCAGCAGCTTAGGCCGGAGGAACACTGAAGCTTTCTTT.

This clone was counted once. V and J are TRBV5-1 and TRBJ2-5; tentatively, D is TRBD1 (6 bases). The CDR3 spans 15 residues. Germline V gene data show CDR1 as SGHRS and CDR2 as YFSETQ. The V and J ends lost 4 bases and 6 bases respectively, with 19 bases between them. The CDR3 reads CASSIGQRLQQTQYF. The CDR3 DNA is TGCGCCAGCAGCATCGGACAGCGCCTTCAGCAGACCCAGTACTTC.

J is TRBJ1-2 and V is TRBV19; 8 bases map to TRBD1. Trimming at V came to 6 bases and at J to 5 bases, leaving 5 bases not matched to a gene. The CDR3 totals 13 residues. Germline lookup yields CDR1 LNHDA and CDR2 SQIVND (reference sequence). The chain's CDR3 is CASSHDRGYGYTF. The CDR3 bases are TGTGCCAGTAGCCATGACAGGGGTTATGGCTACACCTTC.

A single count supports this clone. J is TRBJ2-1 and V is TRBV12-3 or TRBV12-4; D might be TRBD2 (6 bases). The CDR3 is made up of 13 amino acids. Trimming removed 6 bases at V and 6 bases at J, with 12 bases between. The CDR3 bases are TGTGCCAGCAGCCCGGTCGGGGGCAATGAGCAGTTCTTC. Residues: CASSPVGGNEQFF.

J is TRBJ1-2 and V is TRBV29-1, with D maybe TRBD1 (6 bases). This CDR3 has 13 amino acids. CDR1 and CDR2 (germline): SQVTM, ANQGSEA. V was pared by 2 bases and J by 4 bases, with 11 bases between. The DNA for the CDR3 is TGCAGCGTTGAATTACAGGGCTTCTATGGCTACACCTTC. Residues: CSVELQGFYGYTF.

The V and J genes are TRBV28 and TRBJ1-4, with 9 positions matching TRBD1. J lost 10 bases, V lost 3 bases, and 9 bases had no gene match. The CDR3 is 15 amino acids. Germline CDR1 MDHEN, CDR2 SYDVKM. The DNA for the CDR3 is TGTGCCAGCAGTTTTGGGTGGACAGGGGCCGGAAAACTGTTTTTT. It encodes CASSFGWTGAGKLFF. Variable domain in full (rest from reference TRBV28 and TRBJ1-4): DVKVTQSSRYLVKRTGEKVFLECVQDMDHENMFWYRQDPGLGLRLIYFSYDVKMKEKGDIPEGYSVSREKKERFSLILESASTNQTSMYLCASSFGWTGAGKLFFGSGTQLSVL.

The genes are TRBV6-5 and TRBJ1-2, with D unresolved. V lost 6 bases to trimming and J lost 6 bases, with 20 bases between them. CDR1 and CDR2 (germline): MNHEY, SVGAGI. The CDR3 extends over 15 amino acids. In DNA, the CDR3 is TGTGCCAGCAGCCCCCAGAGGGATTTTAGAGATGGCTACACCTTC. Translating it yields CASSPQRDFRDGYTF.

This chain joins TRBV5-3 and TRBJ1-1; TRBD1 agrees at 7 bases. TRBV5-3 counts as an open reading frame of uncertain function. V was clipped by 1 base and J by 3 bases; unmatched bases: 18. The CDR3 runs to 19 residues. CDR3 amino acids: CARSLYVPTGLKGYTEAFF. DNA for the CDR3: TGTGCCAGAAGCTTGTATGTACCGACAGGGCTGAAAGGGTACACTGAAGCTTTCTTT.

The CDR3 loop is CASRSGQGPYNEQFF. CDR3 sequence (DNA): TGTGCCAGCAGGTCGGGACAGGGACCATACAATGAGCAGTTCTTC. The V and J genes are TRBV7-9 and TRBJ2-1; 9 bases line up with TRBD1. The germline CDR1 and CDR2 sequences are SEHNR and FQNEAQ (reference sequence). CDR3 length equals 15 residues. V trimming: 6 bases; J trimming: 4 bases; junction bases outside the gene matches: 7.

The chain has TRBV14 and TRBJ2-7; D is uncertain. CDR3 length: 12 residues. The ends were cut back, 1 base at V and 3 bases at J, with 4 bases in the middle. Germline V lookup: CDR1 SGHDN, CDR2 FVKESK. The CDR3 region is CASSQGVYEQYF. CDR3 DNA: TGTGCCAGCAGCCAAGGCGTCTACGAGCAGTACTTC.

This chain links TRBV4-2 with TRBJ2-1; D unclear. V dropped 0 bases and J dropped 4 bases, with 16 bases sitting between them. From germline, CDR1 is LGHNA and CDR2 YNFKEQ. This CDR3 comprises 17 residues. The DNA for the CDR3 is TGTGCCAGCAGCCAAGATCTTGCCGCTACCGATTACAATGAGCAGTTCTTC. Its protein product is CASSQDLAATDYNEQFF.

The gene calls are TRBV19 and TRBJ2-4; TRBD2 agrees at 7 bases. CDR1 is LNHDA and CDR2 is SQIVND in the germline V gene (reference sequence). This CDR3 has 17 residues. Unmatched junction bases numbered 8, after V lost 3 bases and J lost 0 bases. CDR3 in amino acids: CASSIMGGGIAKNIQYF. CDR3 DNA: TGTGCCAGTAGTATTATGGGGGGGGGAATAGCCAAAAACATTCAGTACTTC.

V is TRBV2 and J is TRBJ2-2; a possible D gene is TRBD2 (5 bases). CDR1 is SNHLY, CDR2 FYNNEI, per germline. This CDR3 spans 15 amino acids. Trimming cost V 3 bases and J 2 bases, with 10 bases left between them. The CDR3 DNA sequence: TGTGCCAGCAGTGAGATGCTAGCTAACACCGGGGAGCTGTTTTTT. Protein product: CASSEMLANTGELFF.

The V gene is TRBV5-8, the J gene TRBJ1-2; 9 nucleotides match TRBD1. The CDR3 loop spans 15 amino acids. V dropped 10 bases and J dropped 2; count of bases not matched to a gene: 12. Germline lookup yields CDR1 SGHTS and CDR2 YDEGEE. CDR3 residues: CAGTGKSSPNYGYTF. CDR3 bases: TGTGCCGGGACAGGGAAATCCTCACCCAACTATGGCTACACCTTC.

This clone is a singleton in its sample. The rearrangement uses TRBV28 and TRBJ1-1; D gene uncertain. Germline V gene data show CDR1 as MDHEN and CDR2 as SYDVKM. This CDR3 comprises 17 residues. V lost 2 bases and J 3 bases, leaving 19 bases between the germline ends. The CDR3, as DNA: TGTGCCAGCAGTTTACCGCCGCGCTCGGGTTGGGACACTGAAGCTTTCTTT. It codes for CASSLPPRSGWDTEAFF.

The chain couples TRBV5-1 to TRBJ1-3; a possible D gene is TRBD1 (5 bases). The CDR3 is made up of 15 amino acids. Germline V gene data show CDR1 as SGHRS and CDR2 as YFSETQ. V shed 3 bases and J shed 4 bases, with 14 bases lying between them. The CDR3 DNA reads TGCGCCAGCAGCTCCACTGACAGTAGCGGAAACACCATATATTTT. This sequence encodes CASSSTDSSGNTIYF.

This chain connects TRBV7-2 to TRBJ2-2, with 8 bases aligning to TRBD2. The germline V gene encodes CDR1 SGHTA and CDR2 FQGNSA. The CDR3 sequence is 16 residues long. The ends lost 5 bases at V and 4 bases at J; junction bases unmatched: 9. The CDR3 protein is CASSLRIAGSTGELFF. The CDR3 DNA follows: TGTGCCAGCAGCCTCCGAATAGCGGGAAGCACCGGGGAGCTGTTTTTT.

J is TRBJ2-1 and V is TRBV11-2, with TRBD2 identical over 8 bases. V dropped 0 bases and J dropped 5; count of bases not matched to a gene: 6. The CDR3 contains 16 residues. Per germline, CDR1 SGHAT and CDR2 FQNNGV. The CDR3 nucleotides are TGTGCCAGCAGCTTAGAGGGCGGGAGGTTTAACAATGAGCAGTTCTTC. Translated: CASSLEGGRFNNEQFF.

The DNA of the CDR3 is TGTGCCAGCAGCCATCCAGGCGGGGAGCTGTTTTTT. Amino acid sequence: CASSHPGGELFF. The rearrangement joins TRBV7-6 to TRBJ2-2; the D is unclear. Germline values: CDR1 SGHVS, CDR2 FNYEAQ. CDR3 size: 12 residues. Trimming shortened V by 5 bases and J by 7 bases, and 8 bases separated the two germline ends.

The chain carries TRBV27 and TRBJ1-2; weak D call: TRBD1 (5 bases). Germline V gene sequence: CDR1 MNHEY, CDR2 SMNVEV (reference sequence). Trimming shortened V by 5 bases and J by 11 bases, and 21 bases separated the two germline ends. The CDR3 consists of 14 residues. The DNA of the CDR3 is TGTGCCAGCAGTGGTCAAGTGACAGACCTAGTATACACCTTC. Its translation is CASSGQVTDLVYTF.

The chain carries TRBV29-1 and TRBJ2-7, with 7 positions matching TRBD2. Germline assignment: CDR1 SQVTM and CDR2 ANQGSEA. V lost 4 bases and J lost 5; bases outside the gene matches: 14. This CDR3 region has 15 residues. This chain's CDR3 is CSVVSFGRLANEQYF. CDR3 nucleotide sequence: TGCAGCGTTGTAAGCTTTGGGAGACTAGCCAACGAGCAGTACTTC.